This T cell receptor (beta chain) was documented in a study of T cell responses to AZD1222 COVID-19 vaccine. The study's findings and limits: Baseline serology detected seropositivity in only six AZD1222 recipients. Repertoire sampling was restricted to post-peak T cell response timepoints. Donors skewed white British and female; clonal diversity was possibly underestimated.

CDR1 is LNHDA, CDR2 SQIVND, per germline (reference sequence). The CDR3 consists of 15 residues. Trimming shortened V by 3 bases and J by 2 bases, and 14 bases separated the two germline ends. Clones were read by immunoSEQ multiplex PCR, and TCRdb kept only the in-frame ones, dropping some. The sample has 99,000 or so clones, over 75% seen once. Comment on this clone: Its antigen is as yet unknown.

This specimen was peripheral blood, taken on day 0 of AZD1222 vaccination. The rearrangement links TRBV19 to TRBJ2-7; tentatively, D is TRBD1 (6 bases). The receptor was isolated from an adult in good health. As DNA, the CDR3 is TGTGCCAGTAGTATGCAACAGGGCCCTACCTACGAGCAGTACTTC. Its protein is CASSMQQGPTYEQYF.